These 26 T cell receptor beta chains share one sample of origin, sequenced in a study of blood T cell repertoires in COVID-19. Here immunoSEQ multiplex PCR was the method, and the copy in TCRdb shows in-frame clones only, minus some. The sample lists just over 650,000 clones, over 80% occurring once. The specimen was peripheral blood. The receptors derive from a woman aged 18-29 years with acute or convalescent COVID-19.

The chain is built from TRBV7-6 and TRBJ2-1, with 9 nucleotides matching TRBD1. The V segment lost 5 bases and the J segment 2 bases; nucleotides outside the gene matches: 4. CDR1 is SGHVS, CDR2 FNYEAQ, per germline. The CDR3 is made up of 15 amino acids. The CDR3 region is CASSPGQGPYNEQFF. Here the CDR3 DNA reads TGTGCCAGCAGCCCGGGACAGGGTCCCTACAATGAGCAGTTCTTC.

The CDR3 nucleotides read TGTGCCAGTAGTATAGAGCGGAGCTCCTATAATTCACCCCTCCACTTT. It translates to CASSIERSSYNSPLHF. The gene calls are TRBV19 and TRBJ1-6; D gene uncertain. V lost 0 bases and J 0 bases, leaving 6 bases between the germline ends. CDR1 and CDR2 (germline): LNHDA, SQIVND (reference sequence). This CDR3 has 16 residues.

The J gene is TRBJ1-1, the V gene TRBV3-1 (or the pseudogene TRBV3-2); 7 bases map to TRBD1. V was clipped by 4 bases and J by 0 bases; unmatched bases: 5. Germline V gene data show CDR1 as LGHDT and CDR2 as YNNKEL (reference sequence). CDR3 length: 15 residues. The CDR3 DNA reads TGTGCCAGCAGCCGCCGGGGACAGTTGAACACTGAAGCTTTCTTT. It is translated as CASSRRGQLNTEAFF.

The chain couples TRBV5-1 to TRBJ2-1, with D maybe TRBD1 (6 bases). The CDR3 spans 14 residues. Germline CDR1 SGHRS, CDR2 YFSETQ. Trimming removed 4 bases from V and 10 bases from J, with 18 bases in between. The CDR3 is CASSLQGPGGEQFF. CDR3 in DNA: TGCGCCAGCAGCCTCCAGGGGCCGGGCGGGGAGCAGTTCTTC.

The rearrangement uses TRBV27 and TRBJ1-2, with TRBD1 matching 9 bases. Germline V CDR1 and CDR2: MNHEY, SMNVEV (reference sequence). Trimming at V came to 8 bases and at J to 7 bases, leaving 8 bases not matched to a gene. The CDR3 spans 13 residues. The DNA of the CDR3 is TGTGCCAGCGGGGGACAGGGCCATAGTGGCTACACCTTC. Protein sequence: CASGGQGHSGYTF.

This clone was counted a single time. V is TRBV13 and J is TRBJ1-5; 7 bases agree with TRBD1. CDR1 PRHDT and CDR2 FYEKMQ come from the germline V gene (reference sequence). This CDR3 is 15 amino acids long. J gave up 5 bases and V 5 bases, and 9 bases lay outside the gene matches. CDR3: CASSKTGLKHQPQHF. The CDR3, as DNA: TGTGCCAGCAGCAAGACAGGGTTGAAGCATCAGCCCCAGCATTTT.

This clone was counted ten times or more. The chain employs TRBV4-3 and TRBJ1-1; D unresolved. The CDR3 sequence is 14 residues long. The V gene lost 0 bases and the J gene lost 0 bases, with 5 bases spanning the gap. Germline V CDR1 and CDR2: LGHNA, YSLEER. The CDR3 loop reads CASSQDQVNTEAFF. The CDR3 DNA follows: TGCGCCAGCAGCCAAGATCAGGTGAACACTGAAGCTTTCTTT.

This clone was seen just once. The CDR3 sequence is CASSLGAGGRDTQYF. The CDR3 coding sequence is TGTGCCAGCAGTTTAGGTGCAGGGGGCAGAGATACGCAGTATTTT. V gene TRBV28 combines with J gene TRBJ2-3, with 8 bases identical to TRBD1. Germline-derived CDR1 and CDR2 are MDHEN and SYDVKM. V gave up 2 bases and J gave up 5 bases; unmatched junction bases: 6. The CDR3 has 15 residues. Supplemented by reference TRBV28 and TRBJ2-3, the full variable domain reads DVKVTQSSRYLVKRTGEKVFLECVQDMDHENMFWYRQDPGLGLRLIYFSYDVKMKEKGDIPEGYSVSREKKERFSLILESASTNQTSMYLCASSLGAGGRDTQYFGPGTRLTVL.

The chain combines TRBV14 with TRBJ1-1; TRBD1 agrees at 8 bases. V lost 0 bases to trimming and J lost 4 bases; unmatched junction nucleotides: 7. CDR1 is SGHDN and CDR2 is FVKESK in the germline V gene. The CDR3 covers 16 residues. The CDR3 DNA follows: TGTGCCAGCAGCCAAGATTTGGGACAGGAGGCCACTGAAGCTTTCTTT. As protein: CASSQDLGQEATEAFF.

The V gene is TRBV19, the J gene TRBJ1-3; 8 bases fit TRBD1. V trimming: 5 bases; J trimming: 2 bases; junction bases outside the gene matches: 8. The length of the CDR3 is 16 residues. Looked up from germline, CDR1 is LNHDA and CDR2 is SQIVND (reference sequence). DNA for the CDR3: TGTGCCAGTAGTCGGAGACAGGGGATCCCTGGAAACACCATATATTTT. Its translation is CASSRRQGIPGNTIYF.

The V and J genes are TRBV4-3 and TRBJ1-2; D remains unclear. Germline lookup yields CDR1 LGHNA and CDR2 YSLEER. CDR3 size: 18 residues. Trimming pared 0 bases from V and 0 bases from J, leaving 17 bases between. The CDR3 loop reads CASSQDRIRLTANYGYTF. The CDR3 region has the DNA TGCGCCAGCAGCCAAGATCGCATTAGACTGACGGCTAACTATGGCTACACCTTC.

This chain uses TRBV5-6 with TRBJ2-5; no clear D gene. Deletions cut 0 bases from V and 5 bases from J, with 11 bases between. Germline V lookup: CDR1 SGHDT, CDR2 YYEEEE. The CDR3 spans 14 residues. The CDR3 bases are TGTGCCAGCAGCTTGGGAGGCATCCTCGAGACCCAGTACTTC. Translation: CASSLGGILETQYF.

The chain couples TRBV19 to TRBJ1-5, with a weak D call TRBD1 (6 bases). V gave up 6 bases and J gave up 4 bases, with 13 bases separating them. The CDR3 is 14 amino acids. The germline V gene has CDR1 LNHDA and CDR2 SQIVND (reference sequence). CDR3 protein: CASSKTGINQPQHF. The CDR3 DNA sequence: TGTGCCAGTAGCAAGACAGGTATTAATCAGCCCCAGCATTTT.

The table lists this clone with a count of one. In DNA, the CDR3 is TGCGCCAGCAGCCGATTAGAACCGGGACACAACTATGGCTACACCTTC. Protein product: CASSRLEPGHNYGYTF. This chain connects TRBV4-3 to TRBJ1-2; weak D call: TRBD1 (6 bases). Germline V CDR1 and CDR2: LGHNA, YSLEER. The CDR3 has 16 residues. V lost 4 bases and J lost 2, with 17 bases in between.

The rearrangement uses TRBV10-1 and TRBJ1-5; no firm D call. Germline CDR1 reads WNHNN; CDR2 reads SYGVQD (reference sequence). The CDR3 totals 15 residues. V gave up 3 bases and J gave up 1 base, with 10 bases separating them. CDR3 protein: CASSDPGMSNQPQHF. The CDR3 DNA is TGCGCCAGCAGTGACCCGGGGATGAGCAATCAGCCCCAGCATTTT.

The J gene is TRBJ1-5, the V gene TRBV5-3; D is possibly TRBD1 (5 bases). TRBV5-3 is an ORF for which the function is uncertain. The CDR3 is 18 amino acids. The ends were cut back, 0 bases at V and 0 bases at J, with 16 bases in the middle. CDR3 coding DNA: TGTGCCAGAAGCTTGGCGGGTAGAGTCAGGGTTAGCAATCAGCCCCAGCATTTT. It specifies CARSLAGRVRVSNQPQHF.

The V call is TRBV30, the J call TRBJ1-2; weak D call: TRBD1 (5 bases). CDR3 length: 13 residues. CDR1 is GTSNPN and CDR2 is SVGIG in the germline V gene (reference sequence). The DNA of the CDR3 is TGTGCTTCCCATCGAGGACAAAATTATGGCTACACCTTC. Translating gives CASHRGQNYGYTF.

This chain connects TRBV24-1 to TRBJ1-2; TRBD1 agrees at 9 bases. The CDR3 is made up of 16 amino acids. The germline gives CDR1 KGHDR, CDR2 SFDVKD. With 4 bases clipped from V and 4 bases from J, the junction kept 9 bases outside the gene matches. This CDR3 reads CATSETGTGMAYGYTF. CDR3 DNA sequence: TGTGCCACCAGTGAAACCGGGACAGGGATGGCCTATGGCTACACCTTC.

This chain connects TRBV5-4 to TRBJ1-3; D is unresolved. The CDR3 totals 14 residues. The germline V and J ends were trimmed by 6 bases and 0 bases, with 10 bases remaining between them. Germline values: CDR1 SGHNT, CDR2 YYREEE (reference sequence). Here the CDR3 DNA reads TGTGCCAGCAAAGGTGGGAGCTCTGGAAACACCATATATTTT. It codes for CASKGGSSGNTIYF.

Comments on this clone: Other DNA sequences in the same sample also yield this CDR3. V usage is TRBV4-2 and J usage is TRBJ2-5; TRBD2 matches at 14 bases. CDR1 is LGHNA and CDR2 is YNFKEQ in the germline V gene. V lost 4 bases to trimming and J lost 5 bases; unmatched junction nucleotides: 6. This CDR3 has 16 residues. The CDR3 region has the DNA TGTGCCAGCAGCCCGACTAGCGGGGGGGCCGTGGAGACCCAGTACTTC. The encoded protein is CASSPTSGGAVETQYF.

The chain couples TRBV5-1 to TRBJ1-1, with 8 positions matching TRBD1. Germline lookup yields CDR1 SGHRS and CDR2 YFSETQ. V was clipped by 0 bases and J by 0 bases; unmatched bases: 4. The CDR3 spans 16 residues. The CDR3 DNA reads as TGCGCCAGCAGCTTGGTAGGGACAGGACTGAACACTGAAGCTTTCTTT. Encoded protein: CASSLVGTGLNTEAFF.

Here the CDR3 reads CASSFGTGSSTDTQYF. Written as DNA, the CDR3 is TGTGCCAGCAGCTTCGGGACAGGGTCTAGCACAGATACGCAGTATTTT. The chain combines TRBV13 with TRBJ2-3; 9 nucleotides line up with TRBD1. The CDR3 is 16 residues long. Trimming cost V 3 bases and J 0 bases; bases outside gene matches: 4. Germline V lookup: CDR1 PRHDT, CDR2 FYEKMQ (reference sequence).

The CDR3 nucleotides read TGTGCCAGCTCACCCCCGGGAGGGGGCAACACAGATACGCAGTATTTT. This gives the protein CASSPPGGGNTDTQYF. This chain uses TRBV18 with TRBJ2-3; D perhaps matches TRBD2 (8 bases). Trimming removed 3 bases at V and 2 bases at J, with 15 bases between. The CDR3 consists of 16 residues. The germline V gene encodes CDR1 KGHSH and CDR2 LQKENI.

The chain joins TRBV27 to TRBJ2-7, with 9 bases matching TRBD1. CDR3 size: 15 residues. The J segment lost 1 base and the V segment lost 8 bases, leaving 9 bases of the junction unmatched. The V gene's germline CDR1 is MNHEY and CDR2 SMNVEV (reference sequence). Here the CDR3 reads CASGRWDRASYEQYF. CDR3 nucleotide sequence: TGTGCCAGCGGCAGATGGGACAGGGCGTCCTACGAGCAGTACTTC.

V and J are TRBV9 and TRBJ1-2, with no clear D. CDR1 is SGDLS, CDR2 YYNGEE, per germline. The CDR3 is 15 residues long. Trimming stripped 3 bases from V and 6 bases from J, with 18 bases between. The CDR3 nucleotides read TGTGCCAGCAGCGCGAACTCTTGGCACGGGGATGGCTACACCTTC. It translates to CASSANSWHGDGYTF.

The chain combines TRBV10-3 with TRBJ1-4; 9 bases agree with TRBD1. The germline V gene encodes CDR1 ENHRY and CDR2 SYGVKD. Trimming at V came to 8 bases and at J to 6 bases, leaving 7 bases not matched to a gene. The CDR3 is made up of 14 amino acids. CDR3 coding DNA: TGTGCCATCGGGGGGACAGGGCTCGATGAAAAACTGTTTTTT. Amino acids: CAIGGTGLDEKLFF.